This T cell receptor beta chain was sequenced during a study of T cells after yellow fever vaccination. Study-wide points: FACS-sorted repertoires might harbor abundant contaminating clonotypes from the bulk population. The secondary T-cell response peaked on day 5, not day 15, but was weaker. Post-booster repertoires again held most primary-vaccination clones (about 95% CD4, 85% to 90% CD8).

The study made its TCR cDNA through 5'RACE template switching. That step introduced a universal primer site along with UMIs. TCRdb passed the 5' RACE reads through MiXCR, listing each CDR3 protein once. The sample has about 160,000 distinct CDR3 sequences; about 7% are singletons. This clonotype has ten or more counts. What it binds is not known. The CDR3 runs to 13 residues. V was pared by 4 bases and J by 1 base, with 6 bases between. Germline CDR1 is ENHRY and CDR2 is SYGVKD. This clonotype originated in a young man who received the YFV17D yellow fever vaccine. This chain links TRBV10-3 with TRBJ2-3; no firm D call. Sequenced here: CD4+ T cells sorted from PBMCs, sampled about 5 days after the first yellow fever vaccination. Here the CDR3 DNA reads TGTGCCATCAGTGTCGCAGGCACAGATACGCAGTATTTT. This sequence encodes CAISVAGTDTQYF.